The 27 T cell receptor beta chains below were found in one sample sequenced in a study of T cell clonotyping in hematopoietic cell transplantation. Profiled with immunoSEQ multiplex PCR; TCRdb holds only in-frame clones, not every one. The sample lists some 820 clones; around 58% were seen once. Sequencing was performed on peripheral blood mononuclear cells, taken 30 days after allogeneic stem cell transplant. Source of these receptors: a male patient between 60 and 69 years old who had an allogeneic stem cell transplant, so the T cells may come from the graft donor. Some clones in this sample may be carry-over from other donors' samples.

The CDR3: CASSSGNQPQHF. The CDR3 coding sequence is TGTGCCAGCAGTTCAGGAAATCAGCCCCAGCATTTT. The gene calls are TRBV6-6 and TRBJ1-5; unclear D gene. V lost 4 bases and J lost 4, with 5 bases in between. The CDR3 covers 12 residues. Germline assignment: CDR1 MNHNY and CDR2 SVGAGI (reference sequence).

The chain carries TRBV7-7 and TRBJ2-2; TRBD2 is a possible D gene (6 bases). Germline CDR1 SSHAT, CDR2 FNYEAQ (reference sequence). The CDR3 totals 10 residues. The V gene lost 5 bases and the J gene lost 11 bases, with 6 bases spanning the gap. DNA of the CDR3: TGTGCCAGCAGCGCGGGAGAGCTGTTTTTT. This sequence encodes CASSAGELFF.

Remarks on this clone: A read error may produce the germline difference seen at one junction end. The chain uses TRBV5-1 and TRBJ2-3; TRBD2 matches 7 bases. This CDR3 has 17 amino acids. From germline, CDR1 is SGHRS and CDR2 YFSETQ. This chain's CDR3 is CVSSLARSGVDTDTQYF. The DNA of the CDR3 is TGCGTCAGCAGCTTGGCCCGAAGCGGGGTGGACACAGATACGCAGTATTTT.

By share of the sample, this clone is hyperexpanded. This chain joins TRBV7-9 and TRBJ2-2; TRBD2 might be the D (6 bases). This CDR3 is 10 amino acids long. Trimming took off 5 bases at V and 11 bases at J, with 6 bases between the two ends. In germline, CDR1 is SEHNR, CDR2 FQNEAQ (reference sequence). The CDR3 here is CASSAGELFF. CDR3 bases: TGTGCCAGCAGCGCGGGAGAGCTGTTTTTT.

The chain carries TRBV27 and TRBJ1-1; D remains unclear. Trimming pared 4 bases from V and 4 bases from J, leaving 10 bases between. Germline V gene lookup returns CDR1 MNHEY and CDR2 SMNVEV (reference sequence). This CDR3 has 13 residues. CDR3 DNA sequence: TGTGCCAGCAGTTGGGGATTTGGCACTGAAGCTTTCTTT. Protein: CASSWGFGTEAFF.

The J gene is TRBJ1-2, the V gene TRBV6-5, with D possibly TRBD1 on 5 matching bases. Germline CDR1 MNHEY, CDR2 SVGAGI. The CDR3 has 15 amino acids. Trimming cost V 2 bases and J 7 bases, with 17 bases left between them. The CDR3 sequence: CASSYLGGVVGGYTF. CDR3 nucleotide sequence: TGTGCCAGCAGTTACCTTGGGGGGGTTGTTGGTGGCTACACCTTC.

This clone is large (0.1 to 1%) within its sample. The CDR3 region is CASSHKQGIDEQYF. In nucleotides, the CDR3 is TGTGCCAGCAGCCACAAACAGGGCATCGACGAGCAGTACTTC. This rearrangement joins TRBV7-9 to TRBJ2-7, with D tentatively TRBD1 (6 bases). CDR3 size: 14 residues. The germline V and J ends were trimmed by 5 bases and 5 bases, with 16 bases remaining between them. The germline CDR1 and CDR2 sequences are SEHNR and FQNEAQ (reference sequence).

This clone has only a few counts. The chain carries TRBV2 and TRBJ1-1; the match to TRBD1 covers 11 bases. Germline trimming cut 3 bases from V and 0 bases from J; bases unmatched to any gene: 12. The CDR3 loop spans 19 amino acids. Germline V gives CDR1 SNHLY, CDR2 FYNNEI. The chain's CDR3 is CASSDLSWTGGGMNTEAFF. The DNA for the CDR3 is TGTGCCAGCAGTGACCTATCCTGGACAGGGGGCGGAATGAACACTGAAGCTTTCTTT.

This rearrangement joins TRBV29-1 to TRBJ2-5; D ambiguous. This CDR3 comprises 14 residues. The germline CDR1 and CDR2 sequences are SQVTM and ANQGSEA. Trimming left V 6 bases short and J 7 bases short, with 21 bases between. Here the CDR3 DNA reads TGCAGCGTGCTCGGCAGTAGCCTGGGTGGGACCCAGTACTTC. It encodes CSVLGSSLGGTQYF.

V is TRBV5-1 and J is TRBJ2-3; no clear D. V lost 0 bases and J 0 bases, leaving 8 bases between the germline ends. This CDR3 comprises 15 residues. Germline V gene data show CDR1 as SGHRS and CDR2 as YFSETQ. The CDR3 region is CASSLEASSTDTQYF. CDR3 coding DNA: TGCGCCAGCAGCTTGGAGGCTTCTAGCACAGATACGCAGTATTTT. Filled out from reference TRBV5-1 and TRBJ2-3, the complete variable domain reads KAGVTQTPRYLIKTRGQQVTLSCSPISGHRSVSWYQQTPGQGLQFLFEYFSETQRNKGNFPGRFSGRQFSNSRSEMNVSTLELGDSALYLCASSLEASSTDTQYFGPGTRLTVL.

This sequence joins TRBV27 and TRBJ2-3; 9 bases align to TRBD2. CDR1 MNHEY and CDR2 SMNVEV come from the germline V gene (reference sequence). V gave up 1 base and J gave up 4 bases; unmatched junction bases: 3. CDR3 length: 15 residues. The CDR3 nucleotides read TGTGCCAGCAGTTTATGGGTAGCGGGGGCAGATACGCAGTATTTT. Protein product: CASSLWVAGADTQYF.

The chain employs TRBV7-6 and TRBJ2-5; TRBD2 agrees at 7 bases. V trimming: 2 bases; J trimming: 5 bases; junction bases outside the gene matches: 8. The CDR3 covers 15 residues. Germline values: CDR1 SGHVS, CDR2 FNYEAQ. The CDR3 here is CASSLTRLALETQYF. In nucleotides, the CDR3 is TGTGCCAGCAGCTTAACGCGACTAGCCTTGGAGACCCAGTACTTC.

This clone is termed large. The chain joins TRBV27 to TRBJ1-1, with D possibly matching TRBD1 (6 bases). The CDR3 runs to 13 residues. V lost 4 bases, J lost 10 bases, and 16 bases lay in between. The germline V gene encodes CDR1 MNHEY and CDR2 SMNVEV (reference sequence). CDR3 residues: CASSYGGAYGAFF. DNA of the CDR3: TGTGCCAGCAGTTATGGGGGGGCATATGGAGCTTTCTTT.

This chain uses TRBV6-6 with TRBJ1-1; D is uncertain. Germline-derived CDR1 and CDR2 are MNHNY and SVGAGI (reference sequence). V was clipped by 8 bases and J by 1 base, with 8 bases between them. This CDR3 has 12 amino acids. CDR3 protein: CASHGRNTEAFF. In DNA, the CDR3 is TGTGCCAGCCATGGGAGGAACACTGAAGCTTTCTTT.

The V and J genes are TRBV19 and TRBJ2-5; a weak D match, TRBD1 (6 bases). Germline V gene data show CDR1 as LNHDA and CDR2 as SQIVND (reference sequence). V was shortened by 5 bases and J by 4 bases, with 20 bases between the two germline ends. This CDR3 spans 16 amino acids. DNA of the CDR3: TGTGCCAGTAGTCCTAATAGTCCAGGGGAAAGAGAGACCCAGTACTTC. Translated: CASSPNSPGERETQYF. Full variable domain (outside the CDR3, taken from reference TRBV19 and TRBJ2-5): DGGITQSPKYLFRKEGQNVTLSCEQNLNHDAMYWYRQDPGQGLRLIYYSQIVNDFQKGDIAEGYSVSREKKESFPLTVTSAQKNPTAFYLCASSPNSPGERETQYFGPGTRLLVL.

This chain uses TRBV10-1 with TRBJ2-7, with D perhaps matching TRBD2 (5 bases). Germline assignment: CDR1 WNHNN and CDR2 SYGVQD (reference sequence). Trimming removed 9 bases at V and 2 bases at J, with 8 bases between. The CDR3 consists of 11 residues. The CDR3 spells CASSGTYEQYF. CDR3 sequence (DNA): TGCGCCAGTTCCGGGACCTACGAGCAGTACTTC.

V is TRBV25-1 and J is TRBJ2-2; 8 bases are a match to TRBD1. The V segment lost 6 bases and the J segment 7 bases; nucleotides outside the gene matches: 10. Germline CDR1 and CDR2: MGHDK and SYGVNS. The CDR3 spans 15 residues. This CDR3 is CASRGTGGGIGELFF. CDR3 in DNA: TGTGCCAGCAGAGGGACAGGCGGAGGCATCGGGGAGCTGTTTTTT.

This clone was detected only once. V is TRBV5-4 and J is TRBJ2-7; 10 bases are a match to TRBD1. J gave up 3 bases and V 3 bases, and 0 bases lay outside the gene matches. Germline V lookup: CDR1 SGHNT, CDR2 YYREEE (reference sequence). This CDR3 has 13 amino acids. The CDR3 reads CASSWDRGYEQYF. For the CDR3, the DNA is TGTGCCAGCAGCTGGGACAGGGGCTACGAGCAGTACTTC.

This clone was picked up a small number of times. J is TRBJ2-1 and V is TRBV7-6, with a tentative D call TRBD1 (5 bases). V was trimmed by 2 bases and J by 5 bases, leaving 10 bases between them. CDR3 length: 14 amino acids. Germline V lookup: CDR1 SGHVS, CDR2 FNYEAQ. CDR3 sequence reads: CASSLRGSHNEQFF. The CDR3 region has the DNA TGTGCCAGCAGCTTAAGGGGTTCCCACAATGAGCAGTTCTTC.

This clone was picked up a small number of times. The gene calls are TRBV5-1 and TRBJ2-2; D is unresolved. This CDR3 contains 14 residues. With 0 bases removed from V and 1 base from J, the gap between germline ends came to 4 bases. Germline CDR1 reads SGHRS; CDR2 reads YFSETQ. The CDR3 bases are TGCGCCAGCAGCTTGGCCTGGAACACCGGGGAGCTGTTTTTT. Translated: CASSLAWNTGELFF.

V gene TRBV5-1 combines with J gene TRBJ1-2; 10 positions agree with TRBD1. Trimming took 3 bases from V and 9 from J; bases not matched to a gene: 8. This CDR3 has 14 amino acids. Per the germline V gene, CDR1 is SGHRS and CDR2 is YFSETQ. CDR3 DNA sequence: TGCGCCAGCAGCTCTCCGGGACAGGGGAGAAGCTACACCTTC. Translating it yields CASSSPGQGRSYTF.

The gene calls are TRBV5-4 and TRBJ1-6, with 9 bases matching TRBD1. The CDR3 covers 15 residues. Germline values: CDR1 SGHNT, CDR2 YYREEE (reference sequence). Losses at the gene ends were 5 bases for V and 4 bases for J; bases not matched to a gene: 4. For the CDR3, the DNA is TGTGCCAGCAGGTCCGGGACAGGGTATAATTCACCCCTCCACTTT. The encoded protein is CASRSGTGYNSPLHF.

V is TRBV14 and J is TRBJ1-1; D not resolved. V lost 0 bases to trimming and J lost 7 bases, with 12 bases between them. CDR1 and CDR2 from the germline V gene are SGHDN and FVKESK. The CDR3 loop spans 14 amino acids. This CDR3 reads CASSQEVWEIEAFF. In DNA form, the CDR3 reads TGTGCCAGCAGCCAAGAGGTATGGGAGATTGAAGCTTTCTTT.

The V gene is TRBV7-9, the J gene TRBJ1-1; 8 positions match TRBD1. The germline V gene encodes CDR1 SEHNR and CDR2 FQNEAQ (reference sequence). This CDR3 has 16 residues. Germline trimming cut 4 bases from V and 5 bases from J; bases unmatched to any gene: 12. As DNA, the CDR3 is TGTGCCAGCAGCTCCCCTCAGACAGGGGTAGCGACTGAAGCTTTCTTT. Translation: CASSSPQTGVATEAFF.

The chain employs TRBV4-2 and TRBJ2-3; TRBD1 matches 7 bases. This CDR3 is 16 amino acids long. Germline CDR1 reads LGHNA; CDR2 reads YNFKEQ. V lost 5 bases, J lost 2 bases, and 10 bases stayed unmatched. The CDR3 coding sequence is TGTGCCAGCAGCTCCTTACAGGGGAGTCCCACAGATACGCAGTATTTT. It yields the protein CASSSLQGSPTDTQYF.

The rearrangement uses TRBV6-1 and TRBJ2-5; tentatively, D is TRBD2 (7 bases). The CDR3 is made up of 15 amino acids. Trimming left V 6 bases short and J 5 bases short, with 19 bases between. Germline V CDR1 and CDR2: MNHNS, SASEGT. The CDR3 sequence: CASRSLGGGWETQYF. CDR3 coding DNA: TGTGCCAGCAGGTCGCTGGGGGGGGGCTGGGAGACCCAGTACTTC.

This clone was seen a few times. This rearrangement joins TRBV5-6 to TRBJ1-1, with 7 bases that match TRBD1. With 5 bases clipped from V and 0 bases from J, the junction kept 1 base outside the gene matches. The CDR3 has 13 amino acids. The germline V gene encodes CDR1 SGHDT and CDR2 YYEEEE. CDR3 amino acids: CASRTGVNTEAFF. The CDR3 DNA reads as TGTGCCAGCAGAACAGGGGTGAACACTGAAGCTTTCTTT.